This T cell receptor (beta chain) derives from a study of immune evolution from preneoplasia to lung adenocarcinoma. Assay: immunoSEQ multiplex PCR; the TCRdb copy retains only in-frame clones and omits some. The profile shows several thousand clones, 70% to 90% of them singletons. This CDR3 spans 16 amino acids. Trimming stripped 4 bases from V and 7 bases from J, with 22 bases between. Germline CDR1 and CDR2: GTSNPN and SVGIG (reference sequence). Points from the study as a whole: Later-stage lesions seemingly showed higher T cell density and diversity than normal lung.

Between the mid-2010s and the late 2010s, patients underwent resection in Japan or China. A word on this clone: The antigen remains undetermined.

The TCR comes from a person in their 70s with lung adenocarcinoma. The sample comprised FFPE atypical adenomatous hyperplasia tissue from the lung. Subset specified: atypical adenomatous hyperplasia (AAH), lung preneoplasia. The rearrangement joins TRBV30 to TRBJ1-4; D might be TRBD1 (6 bases). DNA for the CDR3: TGTGCCTGGATTCCAAACGCATCCGGGGGCCGTGAAAAACTGTTTTTT. It translates to CAWIPNASGGREKLFF.